This TCR beta chain was captured by sequencing in a study of cytomegalovirus exposure and HLA in healthy donors. The study's findings and limits: In a later analysis, approximately 15,000 TCR beta sequences were associated with HLA alleles at 0.05 false discovery rate. In a later analysis, donors in an Asian-associated ancestry cluster reportedly had fewer N-insertions in productive TCRs than the cohort mean.

Concerning this clone: Its matching antigen is unknown.

Trimming took 4 bases from V and 1 from J; bases not matched to a gene: 6. This CDR3 region has 16 residues. Germline V gene sequence: CDR1 MRHNA, CDR2 SNTAGT. 13 Jbeta primers and 60 Vbeta primers were used for the PCR. Sequencing was performed with immunoSEQ multiplex PCR; in TCRdb, only in-frame clones are kept and a portion is missing. The sample comprises about 110,000 clones, roughly 67% of which are singletons, and about 8.3% rests with the top ten. This rearrangement joins TRBV6-4 to TRBJ2-2, with 7 bases lining up with TRBD2. Input material: PBMCs. The receptor was isolated from a man younger than 30 in good health and CMV-seropositive. The CDR3, as DNA: TGTGCCAGCAGTGCCCTAGCGGCTCAGAACACCGGGGAGCTGTTTTTT. This translates into CASSALAAQNTGELFF.